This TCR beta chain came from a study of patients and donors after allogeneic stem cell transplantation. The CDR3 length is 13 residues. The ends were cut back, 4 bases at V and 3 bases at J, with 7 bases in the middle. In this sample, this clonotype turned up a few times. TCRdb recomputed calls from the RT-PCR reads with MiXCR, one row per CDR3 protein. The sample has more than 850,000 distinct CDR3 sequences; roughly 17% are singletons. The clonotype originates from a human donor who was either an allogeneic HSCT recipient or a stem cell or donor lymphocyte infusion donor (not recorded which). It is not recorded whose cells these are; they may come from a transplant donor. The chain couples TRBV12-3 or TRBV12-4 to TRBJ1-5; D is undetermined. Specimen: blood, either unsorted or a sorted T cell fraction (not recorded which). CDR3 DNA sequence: TGTGCCAGCAGTTATATCCTCAATCAGCCCCAGCATTTT. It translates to CASSYILNQPQHF.